This T cell receptor beta chain was documented in a study of blood T cells in healthy people across ages. PCR was performed a second time for about 7 to 11 cycles using a sample-barcoded 5' primer and a J-beta primer mix. TCRdb recomputed calls from the 5' RACE reads with MiXCR, one row per CDR3 protein. Of approximately 810,000 distinct CDR3 sequences listed, under 35% are singletons. The CDR3 spans 13 residues. Germline V gives CDR1 LGHDT, CDR2 YNNKEL (reference sequence). Trimming stripped 5 bases from V and 5 bases from J, with 11 bases between. This clonotype was seen many times. This receptor was identified in an elderly woman in good health. This rearrangement joins TRBV3-1 to TRBJ2-3; the D is unclear. The sample taken for sequencing was blood. In DNA form, the CDR3 reads TGTGCCAGCAGCTTTTTGGCTAAAGATACGCAGTATTTT. The encoded protein is CASSFLAKDTQYF.